This T cell receptor (beta chain) came from a study of cytomegalovirus exposure and HLA in healthy donors. Germline loops: CDR1 SGHTA, CDR2 FQGTGA. Trimming pared 2 bases from V and 0 bases from J, leaving 12 bases between. The CDR3 extends over 16 amino acids. General study points: Association with HLA alleles at 0.05 false discovery rate was found for approximately 18,000 TCR beta sequences in a later analysis. In vitro assays verified that a few CMV-associated chains recognized CMV antigens specifically.

Use of 60 Vbeta and 13 Jbeta primers characterized the PCR. Generated by immunoSEQ multiplex PCR, the TCRdb table keeps only in-frame clones and is missing some. The table has about 200,000 clones, 78% seen once. With respect to this clone: Its specificity is unknown.

As for the donors, each was a healthy bone marrow donor. Donors were ostensibly healthy at sampling, although undocumented immune exposures were probable. What was sequenced was PBMCs. The chain employs TRBV7-3 and TRBJ2-3; D is perhaps TRBD2 (5 bases). This receptor was taken from a male donor in good health and CMV-seronegative. The chain's CDR3 is CASSLFASTSTDTQYF. DNA for the CDR3: TGTGCCAGCAGCTTATTCGCTAGCACGAGCACAGATACGCAGTATTTT.